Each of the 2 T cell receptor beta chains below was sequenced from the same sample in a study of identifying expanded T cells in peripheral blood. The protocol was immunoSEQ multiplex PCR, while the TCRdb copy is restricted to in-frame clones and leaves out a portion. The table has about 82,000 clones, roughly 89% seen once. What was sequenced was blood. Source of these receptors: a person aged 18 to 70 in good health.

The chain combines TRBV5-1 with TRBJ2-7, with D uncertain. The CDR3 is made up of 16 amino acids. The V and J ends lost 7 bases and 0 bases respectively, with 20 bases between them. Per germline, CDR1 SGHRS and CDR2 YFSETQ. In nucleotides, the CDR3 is TGCGCCAGCTCCTATCCGGTTGACAAACCCTCCTACGAGCAGTACTTC. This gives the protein CASSYPVDKPSYEQYF.

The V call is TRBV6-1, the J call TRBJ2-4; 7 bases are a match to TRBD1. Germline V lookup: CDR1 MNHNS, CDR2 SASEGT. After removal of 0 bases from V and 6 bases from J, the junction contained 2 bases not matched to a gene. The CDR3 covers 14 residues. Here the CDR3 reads CASSEAGQINIQYF. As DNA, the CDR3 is TGTGCCAGCAGTGAAGCGGGACAGATAAACATTCAGTACTTC.